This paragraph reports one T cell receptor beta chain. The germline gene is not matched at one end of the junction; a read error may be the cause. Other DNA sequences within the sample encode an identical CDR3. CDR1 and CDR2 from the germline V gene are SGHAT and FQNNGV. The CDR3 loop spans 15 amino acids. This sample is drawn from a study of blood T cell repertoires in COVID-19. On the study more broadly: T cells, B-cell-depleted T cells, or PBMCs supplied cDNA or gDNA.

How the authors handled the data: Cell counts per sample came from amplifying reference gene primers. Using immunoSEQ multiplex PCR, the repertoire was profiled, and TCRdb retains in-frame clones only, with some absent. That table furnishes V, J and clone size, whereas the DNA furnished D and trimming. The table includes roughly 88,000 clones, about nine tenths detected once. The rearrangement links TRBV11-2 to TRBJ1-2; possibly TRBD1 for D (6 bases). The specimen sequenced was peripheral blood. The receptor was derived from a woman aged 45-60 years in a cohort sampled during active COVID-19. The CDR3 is CASSLDQGPNYGYTF. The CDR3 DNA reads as TGTGCCAGCAGCTTAGATCAGGGGCCTAACTATGGCTATACCTTC.